The 23 T cell receptor beta chains reported below all come from one sample, sequenced in a study of T cell responses to AZD1222 COVID-19 vaccine. Profiling relied on immunoSEQ multiplex PCR, and the TCRdb table lists in-frame clones only, not all of them. The sample shows about 98,000 clones, approximately 88% of them seen only once. Specimen: peripheral blood, collected on day 0 of AZD1222 vaccination. These receptors were taken from an adult in good health.

The rearrangement uses TRBV2 and TRBJ1-2; TRBD1 matches 7 bases. CDR1 is SNHLY, CDR2 FYNNEI, per germline. V trimming: 6 bases; J trimming: 4 bases; junction bases outside the gene matches: 11. This CDR3 has 15 residues. CDR3 protein: CASSERRTGAYGYTF. The CDR3 DNA sequence: TGTGCCAGCAGCGAAAGACGGACAGGAGCCTATGGCTACACCTTC.

This sequence joins TRBV10-3 and TRBJ1-4, with D unresolved. The CDR3 runs 14 residues. The germline V gene has CDR1 ENHRY and CDR2 SYGVKD. V gave up 5 bases and J gave up 0 bases, with 7 bases separating them. DNA of the CDR3: TGTGCCATCAGTCCTTTGCCAACTAATGAAAAACTGTTTTTT. Its translation is CAISPLPTNEKLFF.

The CDR3 loop is CAITYRDPGDNEQFF. CDR3 sequence (DNA): TGTGCCATCACTTACCGGGACCCTGGTGACAATGAGCAGTTCTTC. This chain connects TRBV10-3 to TRBJ2-1, with D tentatively TRBD1 or TRBD2 (5 bases each). The germline V gene encodes CDR1 ENHRY and CDR2 SYGVKD. The CDR3 is 15 residues long. The germline V and J ends were trimmed by 7 bases and 5 bases, with 18 bases remaining between them.

V and J are TRBV19 and TRBJ2-4; 7 bases match TRBD1. V was pared by 8 bases and J by 2 bases, with 3 bases of the junction left unmatched. Germline CDR1 LNHDA, CDR2 SQIVND (reference sequence). The CDR3 is 13 residues long. CDR3 in amino acids: CASEQGTKNIQYF. In DNA, the CDR3 is TGTGCCAGTGAACAGGGGACCAAAAACATTCAGTACTTC.

CDR3 region: CASSPDSATEAFF. The CDR3 DNA is TGTGCCAGCAGTCCGGACAGTGCAACTGAAGCTTTCTTT. The V and J genes are TRBV28 and TRBJ1-1, with TRBD1 as a possible D gene (6 bases). Trimming removed 5 bases from V and 5 bases from J, with 12 bases in between. The CDR3 length is 13 residues. Germline assignment: CDR1 MDHEN and CDR2 SYDVKM.

The CDR3 nucleotides read TGTGCCAGCAGCTCTAGGACTAGCGCCCTTAGGGATGAGCAGTTCTTC. Translated: CASSSRTSALRDEQFF. V gene TRBV7-2 combines with J gene TRBJ2-1, with 9 positions matching TRBD2. The germline CDR1 and CDR2 sequences are SGHTA and FQGNSA. This CDR3 has 16 residues. After removal of 4 bases from V and 8 bases from J, the junction contained 12 bases not matched to a gene.

V is TRBV27 and J is TRBJ1-6; 8 bases line up with TRBD1. This CDR3 comprises 16 residues. Germline trimming cut 2 bases from V and 7 bases from J; bases unmatched to any gene: 7. CDR1 is MNHEY, CDR2 SMNVEV, per germline (reference sequence). In DNA, the CDR3 is TGTGCCAGCAGTTTAACAGGACAGGGACGAAATTCACCCCTCCACTTT. This sequence encodes CASSLTGQGRNSPLHF.

The chain recombines TRBV19 with TRBJ2-3; 15 bases map to TRBD2. The CDR3 covers 18 residues. Germline trimming cut 0 bases from V and 10 bases from J; bases unmatched to any gene: 11. Germline V gene lookup returns CDR1 LNHDA and CDR2 SQIVND (reference sequence). The CDR3 region has the DNA TGTGCCAGTAGTATAGATCCCGGGACTAGCGGGAGGAAGCGGCCGCAGTATTTT. Its translation: CASSIDPGTSGRKRPQYF.

The chain links TRBV28 to TRBJ2-5; 9 bases agree with TRBD2. This CDR3 comprises 15 residues. Germline V gene lookup returns CDR1 MDHEN and CDR2 SYDVKM. J gave up 4 bases and V 5 bases, and 8 bases lay outside the gene matches. CDR3 nucleotide sequence: TGTGCCAGCAGTACTCAAGCGGGAGGATTAGAGACCCAGTACTTC. It codes for CASSTQAGGLETQYF. The complete variable domain, with remaining parts taken from reference TRBV28 and TRBJ2-5, reads DVKVTQSSRYLVKRTGEKVFLECVQDMDHENMFWYRQDPGLGLRLIYFSYDVKMKEKGDIPEGYSVSREKKERFSLILESASTNQTSMYLCASSTQAGGLETQYFGPGTRLLVL.

The gene calls are TRBV6-5 and TRBJ1-2; maybe TRBD1 (5 bases). V lost 6 bases and J 7 bases, leaving 18 bases between the germline ends. The CDR3 consists of 14 residues. The V gene's germline CDR1 is MNHEY and CDR2 SVGAGI. The CDR3 sequence is CASRGQAWGVGYTF. In DNA, the CDR3 is TGTGCCAGCAGGGGGCAGGCGTGGGGCGTTGGCTACACCTTC.

The chain uses TRBV24-1 and TRBJ1-1; D might be TRBD1 (6 bases). From germline, CDR1 is KGHDR and CDR2 SFDVKD. This CDR3 is 17 amino acids long. The V and J ends lost 9 bases and 4 bases respectively, with 26 bases between them. The chain's CDR3 is CATGGPMAKPRVTEAFF. The DNA for the CDR3 is TGTGCCACCGGGGGCCCCATGGCAAAGCCTAGGGTCACTGAAGCTTTCTTT.

This chain uses TRBV5-1 with TRBJ1-1, with D tentatively TRBD1 (6 bases). V lost 3 bases and J 4 bases, leaving 13 bases between the germline ends. Germline V gene lookup returns CDR1 SGHRS and CDR2 YFSETQ. This CDR3 region has 14 residues. This chain's CDR3 is CASSSSQGSTEAFF. CDR3 DNA sequence: TGCGCCAGCAGCTCCTCACAGGGTTCCACTGAAGCTTTCTTT.

V is TRBV30 and J is TRBJ1-2; D gene uncertain. Trimming cost V 3 bases and J 4 bases, with 3 bases left between them. Germline V gives CDR1 GTSNPN, CDR2 SVGIG (reference sequence). The CDR3 contains 10 residues. The CDR3 sequence: CAWSPYGYTF. In DNA, the CDR3 is TGTGCCTGGAGCCCCTATGGCTACACCTTC.

V and J are TRBV5-7 and TRBJ2-7, with 8 nucleotides matching TRBD2. TRBV5-7 is recorded as an ORF, its role being uncertain. V shed 2 bases, J shed 2 bases, and the junction held 9 bases outside the gene matches. CDR3 length equals 16 residues. CDR3 sequence (DNA): TGTGCCAGCAGCTTAGGGGGGGCGGGAGGTACCTACGAGCAGTACTTC. Translated, it gives CASSLGGAGGTYEQYF.

The rearrangement links TRBV25-1 to TRBJ2-7; 8 nucleotides line up with TRBD1. The CDR3 runs 14 residues. V dropped 6 bases and J dropped 6; count of bases not matched to a gene: 10. Germline CDR1 is MGHDK and CDR2 is SYGVNS. The CDR3 spells CASSPPDRVSEQYF. DNA for the CDR3: TGTGCCAGCAGCCCCCCGGACAGGGTATCCGAGCAGTACTTC.

CDR3 amino acids: CASSLGDRSTDTQYF. The CDR3 bases are TGTGCCAGCAGCTTAGGGGACAGAAGCACAGATACGCAGTATTTT. The V gene is TRBV7-9, the J gene TRBJ2-3; TRBD1 aligns across 7 bases. The germline V gene encodes CDR1 SEHNR and CDR2 FQNEAQ (reference sequence). The CDR3 sequence is 15 residues long. V shed 1 base and J 0 bases; nucleotides not matched to a gene: 1. Combining the CDR3 with reference TRBV7-9 and TRBJ2-3 gives the whole variable domain DTGVSQNPRHKITKRGQNVTFRCDPISEHNRLYWYRQTLGQGPEFLTYFQNEAQLEKSRLLSDRFSAERPKGSFSTLEIQRTEQGDSAMYLCASSLGDRSTDTQYFGPGTRLTVL.

The J gene is TRBJ1-3, the V gene TRBV2, with D uncertain. Germline lookup yields CDR1 SNHLY and CDR2 FYNNEI. This CDR3 spans 13 amino acids. The V and J ends lost 3 bases and 1 base respectively, with 4 bases between them. The CDR3 coding sequence is TGTGCCAGCAGTGATCAATCTGGAAACACCATATATTTT. Protein sequence: CASSDQSGNTIYF.

A single count supports this clone. The chain is built from TRBV30 and TRBJ2-7, with D tentatively TRBD2 (6 bases). The germline gives CDR1 GTSNPN, CDR2 SVGIG (reference sequence). The CDR3 length is 17 residues. Trimming removed 3 bases from V and 2 bases from J, with 23 bases in between. The CDR3 protein is CAWSQEFGTGPTYEQYF. Written as DNA, the CDR3 is TGTGCCTGGAGCCAGGAGTTTGGGACTGGTCCTACCTACGAGCAGTACTTC.

V and J are TRBV11-3 and TRBJ2-7; D not certain. Trimming took 4 bases from V and 3 from J, leaving 10 bases between them. The length of the CDR3 is 13 residues. From germline, CDR1 is SGHNT and CDR2 YENEEA. The CDR3 reads CASSSGRFYEQYF. CDR3 bases: TGTGCCAGCAGCTCAGGCAGGTTCTACGAGCAGTACTTC.

This clone was observed once. V gene TRBV27 combines with J gene TRBJ1-1; 7 bases fit TRBD1. The germline V gene has CDR1 MNHEY and CDR2 SMNVEV (reference sequence). V shed 4 bases and J 1 base; nucleotides not matched to a gene: 3. The CDR3 is 14 residues long. DNA for the CDR3: TGTGCCAGCAGTTGGGACAGATCGAACACTGAAGCTTTCTTT. This translates into CASSWDRSNTEAFF.

This clone appeared a few times. The chain joins TRBV19 to TRBJ2-1; 9 nucleotides match TRBD1. The V segment lost 5 bases and the J segment 4 bases; nucleotides outside the gene matches: 6. Germline V CDR1 and CDR2: LNHDA, SQIVND (reference sequence). The CDR3 has 15 residues. CDR3 DNA sequence: TGTGCCAGTAGTCAAGACAGGGGGTATTACAATGAGCAGTTCTTC. It is translated as CASSQDRGYYNEQFF.

Only a few counts were recorded for this clone. The rearrangement uses TRBV5-4 and TRBJ2-7; D is undetermined. The CDR3 contains 14 residues. V was cut by 0 bases and J by 0 bases, with 7 bases left in between. From germline, CDR1 is SGHNT and CDR2 YYREEE (reference sequence). CDR3 sequence (DNA): TGTGCCAGCAGCTTGGGTCTGGCCTCCTACGAGCAGTACTTC. It is translated as CASSLGLASYEQYF.

This clone was counted once. CDR3 nucleotides: TGTGCCAGCAGTCCGCTACAGGGCTACAATCAGCCCCAGCATTTT. It encodes CASSPLQGYNQPQHF. V usage is TRBV27 and J usage is TRBJ1-5; D possibly corresponds to TRBD1 (6 bases). The CDR3 consists of 15 residues. CDR1 MNHEY and CDR2 SMNVEV come from the germline V gene (reference sequence). Trimming took off 5 bases at V and 3 bases at J, with 14 bases between the two ends.